Listed here are 8 T cell receptor beta chains from one sample, sequenced in a study of PD-L1 blockade in urothelial cancer. Some clones are missing from TCRdb's copy, which holds only in-frame ones; the method was immunoSEQ multiplex PCR. The sample lists tens of thousands of clones; 82% were seen once. The time point: pretreatment peripheral blood. The source was PBMCs, collected around atezolizumab (anti-PD-L1) treatment. The receptors here all came from a man in his sixties with urothelial cancer.

The chain joins TRBV5-1 to TRBJ2-5, with D tentatively TRBD1 (6 bases). Germline CDR1 reads SGHRS; CDR2 reads YFSETQ. This CDR3 spans 15 amino acids. V was pared by 4 bases and J by 1 base, with 14 bases between. CDR3 in amino acids: CASSLLGTSQETQYF. CDR3 DNA: TGCGCCAGCAGCCTCCTCGGGACAAGCCAAGAGACCCAGTACTTC. Supplemented by reference TRBV5-1 and TRBJ2-5, the full variable domain reads KAGVTQTPRYLIKTRGQQVTLSCSPISGHRSVSWYQQTPGQGLQFLFEYFSETQRNKGNFPGRFSGRQFSNSRSEMNVSTLELGDSALYLCASSLLGTSQETQYFGPGTRLLVL.

The rearrangement joins TRBV18 to TRBJ1-1, with a possible D match to TRBD1 (5 bases). Germline V CDR1 and CDR2: KGHSH, LQKENI. CDR3 length: 18 residues. Trimming pared 4 bases from V and 5 bases from J, leaving 26 bases between. The CDR3 region is CASSHHGQGNLAQTEAFF. CDR3 in DNA: TGTGCCAGCTCACACCACGGCCAGGGCAATTTGGCTCAGACTGAAGCTTTCTTT.

V and J are TRBV5-6 and TRBJ2-7, with 8 bases lining up with TRBD1. The CDR3 runs 14 residues. The V and J ends lost 3 bases and 1 base, in that order; junction bases with no gene match: 3. Germline loops: CDR1 SGHDT, CDR2 YYEEEE. CDR3 sequence: CASSWTGLSYEQYF. In DNA form, the CDR3 reads TGTGCCAGCAGCTGGACAGGGCTTTCCTACGAGCAGTACTTC.

The CDR3 region is CASSHPGRGGETQYF. In DNA, the CDR3 is TGTGCCAGCAGCCACCCGGGGCGGGGGGGAGAGACCCAGTACTTC. The chain joins TRBV7-9 to TRBJ2-5; 9 bases are a match to TRBD2. The trim removed 5 bases at V and 4 bases at J, leaving 8 bases unmatched. The CDR3 loop spans 15 amino acids. Germline V gives CDR1 SEHNR, CDR2 FQNEAQ (reference sequence).

The chain carries TRBV6-1 and TRBJ2-1; TRBD1 matches 12 bases. With V trimmed by 0 bases and J by 9 bases, 3 bases remained unmatched. The CDR3 has 15 residues. Germline V gene data show CDR1 as MNHNS and CDR2 as SASEGT. CDR3 nucleotides: TGTGCCAGCAGTGAAGCAGGGACAGGGGGCACTGAGCAGTTCTTC. It specifies CASSEAGTGGTEQFF.

This clone was seen just once. The V call is TRBV5-1, the J call TRBJ2-5, with 7 positions matching TRBD1. Looked up from germline, CDR1 is SGHRS and CDR2 is YFSETQ. Unmatched junction bases numbered 9, after V lost 5 bases and J lost 5 bases. The length of the CDR3 is 14 residues. Here the CDR3 reads CASSYGLGGETQYF. The CDR3 DNA sequence: TGCGCCAGCAGTTATGGATTAGGGGGCGAGACCCAGTACTTC.

V and J are TRBV10-3 and TRBJ1-1; possible D gene TRBD1, 6 bases. Germline CDR1 ENHRY, CDR2 SYGVKD. V was shortened by 4 bases and J by 0 bases, with 15 bases between the two germline ends. CDR3 size: 16 residues. DNA of the CDR3: TGTGCCATCAGTGCAGAGGCAGGGGCCATGAACACTGAAGCTTTCTTT. Encoded protein: CAISAEAGAMNTEAFF.

This clone was detected once. The rearrangement links TRBV18 to TRBJ2-2, with a possible D match to TRBD2 (5 bases). The CDR3 is made up of 14 amino acids. Germline V CDR1 and CDR2: KGHSH, LQKENI. Trimming left V 5 bases short and J 6 bases short, with 13 bases between. The CDR3 here is CASSIGLASGELFF. CDR3 nucleotide sequence: TGTGCCAGCTCAATCGGACTGGCCTCCGGGGAGCTGTTTTTT.